The 11 T cell receptor beta chains presented below share a single source sample, sequenced in a study of radiation and T cells in renal cell carcinoma. Some clones are missing from TCRdb's copy, which holds only in-frame ones; the method was immunoSEQ multiplex PCR. The table shows 100,000 to 150,000 clones, with 80% to 85% occurring only once. The time point here: baseline pretreatment blood. Treatment: 15 Gy SBRT to primary tumor, nephrectomy 4 weeks later. Sequences were derived from blood, sampled from a patient whose treatment included radiotherapy and nephrectomy. These receptors were obtained from a woman aged 60 to 75 with renal cell carcinoma.

The chain is built from TRBV6-6 and TRBJ1-3; perhaps TRBD1 as D (6 bases). The germline V gene encodes CDR1 MNHNY and CDR2 SVGAGI (reference sequence). The CDR3 runs 16 residues. The V end was cut by 2 bases, the J end by 4 bases, with 15 bases between. The CDR3 region is CASSYPQRGGGNTIYF. CDR3 sequence (DNA): TGTGCCAGCAGTTACCCCCAGAGGGGGGGAGGAAACACCATATATTTT.

With respect to this clone: Additional DNA sequences in this sample encode the identical CDR3. The chain uses TRBV5-1 and TRBJ1-2; 8 nucleotides agree with TRBD1. V was pared by 0 bases and J by 7 bases, with 5 bases of the junction left unmatched. This CDR3 comprises 14 residues. Germline V lookup: CDR1 SGHRS, CDR2 YFSETQ. In DNA form, the CDR3 reads TGCGCCAGCAGCTTGGGGCAGGGGGCTCGTGGCTACACCTTC. It is translated as CASSLGQGARGYTF.

The chain carries TRBV19 and TRBJ1-6; D is undetermined. Between the trimmed V and J ends, which lost 3 bases and 7 bases, there was a span of 19 bases. Germline V gene lookup returns CDR1 LNHDA and CDR2 SQIVND (reference sequence). The CDR3 is 17 amino acids. CDR3 bases: TGTGCCAGTAGTATCCCAACCGGGCCCACGAGGAATTCACCCCTCCACTTT. Translation gives CASSIPTGPTRNSPLHF.

The chain combines TRBV19 with TRBJ1-2; D might be TRBD1 (6 bases). Germline V gives CDR1 LNHDA, CDR2 SQIVND (reference sequence). The V end was cut by 2 bases, the J end by 0 bases, with 19 bases between. CDR3 length: 18 amino acids. CDR3: CASSIPHRQDPANYGYTF. As DNA, the CDR3 is TGTGCCAGTAGTATACCCCATAGACAGGATCCGGCTAACTATGGCTACACCTTC. The whole variable domain, filled in from reference TRBV19 and TRBJ1-2, reads DGGITQSPKYLFRKEGQNVTLSCEQNLNHDAMYWYRQDPGQGLRLIYYSQIVNDFQKGDIAEGYSVSREKKESFPLTVTSAQKNPTAFYLCASSIPHRQDPANYGYTFGSGTRLTVV.

V and J are TRBV9 and TRBJ2-1; the D is unclear. The germline V gene encodes CDR1 SGDLS and CDR2 YYNGEE. The V end was cut by 4 bases, the J end by 5 bases, with 13 bases between. The length of the CDR3 is 14 residues. CDR3 nucleotide sequence: TGTGCCAGCAGCTCGTGGACCACAGACAATGAGCAGTTCTTC. Protein: CASSSWTTDNEQFF.

The rearrangement joins TRBV2 to TRBJ1-5; D unclear. V was trimmed by 2 bases and J by 0 bases, leaving 8 bases between them. The CDR3 is made up of 15 amino acids. Germline V lookup: CDR1 SNHLY, CDR2 FYNNEI. The CDR3 spells CASSETPVSNQPQHF. In DNA form, the CDR3 reads TGTGCCAGCAGTGAAACACCTGTTAGCAATCAGCCCCAGCATTTT. Combining the CDR3 with reference TRBV2 and TRBJ1-5 gives the whole variable domain EPEVTQTPSHQVTQMGQEVILRCVPISNHLYFYWYRQILGQKVEFLVSFYNNEISEKSEIFDDQFSVERPDGSNFTLKIRSTKLEDSAMYFCASSETPVSNQPQHFGDGTRLSIL.

The chain employs TRBV6-1 and TRBJ1-6; 7 bases fit TRBD1. J was trimmed by 8 bases and V by 7 bases; bases with no gene match: 8. The CDR3 loop spans 14 amino acids. The germline CDR1 and CDR2 sequences are MNHNS and SASEGT. The CDR3 loop reads CASTVTGRDSPLHF. The DNA for the CDR3 is TGTGCCAGCACTGTGACAGGGAGAGATTCACCCCTCCACTTT.

In its sample, this clone was seen a few times. V gene TRBV4-1 combines with J gene TRBJ1-5; 7 nucleotides line up with TRBD1. Germline values: CDR1 MGHRA, CDR2 YSYEKL. With V trimmed by 6 bases and J by 2 bases, 10 bases remained unmatched. The length of the CDR3 is 16 residues. The CDR3 region is CASSLQGRMGNQPQHF. CDR3 sequence (DNA): TGCGCCAGCAGTCTACAGGGGAGAATGGGCAATCAGCCCCAGCATTTT.

The CDR3: CASSPGWTGGTDTQYF. CDR3 in DNA: TGTGCCAGCAGCCCGGGATGGACAGGTGGGACAGATACGCAGTATTTT. The chain joins TRBV7-8 to TRBJ2-3, with 7 positions matching TRBD1. There are 16 residues in the CDR3. J was trimmed by 3 bases and V by 5 bases; bases with no gene match: 11. Germline-derived CDR1 and CDR2 are SGHVS and FQNEAQ.

This clone was picked up a small number of times. V usage is TRBV15 and J usage is TRBJ2-4; 8 bases fit TRBD1. The CDR3 runs 13 residues. J gave up 8 bases and V 8 bases, and 8 bases lay outside the gene matches. Germline values: CDR1 LNHNV, CDR2 YYDKDF (reference sequence). CDR3 sequence: CATSPGTGYIQYF. CDR3 DNA sequence: TGTGCCACCTCCCCCGGGACAGGATACATTCAGTACTTC.

With respect to this clone: At one of its ends the junction is not consistent with the germline gene, which may arise from a read error. The gene calls are TRBV5-1 and TRBJ2-2, with 9 nucleotides matching TRBD2. Germline V gene lookup returns CDR1 SGHRS and CDR2 YFSETQ. This CDR3 contains 15 residues. The CDR3 spells CASSLVASGAGELFF. The CDR3 DNA reads TGTGCCAGCAGCTTGGTAGCTAGCGGGGCCGGGGAGCTGTTTTTT.